A selection of T cell receptor beta chains follows, all from one sample in a study of T cells after posttransplantation cyclophosphamide. Sequenced by immunoSEQ multiplex PCR; TCRdb stores in-frame clones only, minus some. The repertoire yields some 35,000 clones, none seen only once; the top ten contain roughly 6.4%. The sequenced material came from PBMCs. The source of these receptors is a young man in good health and a related stem cell transplant donor. Each CDR3 is given with its conserved first and last residue. The D gene is left open where the match is weak. The listing skips clone size in some rows; elsewhere it reads once, few, many or a size class.

v_call,d_call,j_call,clone_size,cdr3_aa,cdr3_nt
TRBV7-9,TRBD1,TRBJ2-7,many,CASSYSDRGRRANPYEQYF,TGTGCCAGCAGCTACTCCGACAGGGGCAGGAGGGCAAACCCCTACGAGCAGTACTTC
TRBV2,TRBD2,TRBJ2-5,.,CASSEVAGVRETQYF,TGTGCCAGCAGTGAAGTAGCGGGGGTGCGAGAGACCCAGTACTTC
TRBV5-1,.,TRBJ1-1,many,CASCLGGEGFEAFF,TGCGCCAGCTGCTTAGGAGGTGAGGGGTTTGAAGCTTTCTTT
TRBV18,TRBD1,TRBJ2-1,many,CASSTGVLGNEQFF,TGTGCCAGCTCGACAGGGGTCCTGGGGAATGAGCAGTTCTTC
TRBV19,.,TRBJ2-2,many,CASSIVQGTGELFF,TGTGCCAGTAGTATCGTCCAGGGCACCGGGGAGCTGTTTTTT
TRBV6-5,TRBD2,TRBJ2-7,many,CASRRTSRSSYEQYF,TGTGCCAGCAGACGGACTAGCAGGAGCTCCTACGAGCAGTACTTC
TRBV12-3/TRBV12-4,TRBD2,TRBJ2-3,many,CASKAGVNTDTQYF,TGTGCCAGCAAGGCGGGGGTAAACACAGATACGCAGTATTTT
TRBV5-4,TRBD2,TRBJ2-5,few,CASSLAASGGQQETQYF,TGTGCCAGCAGCTTGGCGGCTAGCGGGGGGCAACAAGAGACCCAGTACTTC
TRBV19,.,TRBJ1-5,many,CASRDSGGGPQHF,TGTGCCAGTAGGGACTCTGGAGGCGGGCCCCAGCATTTT
TRBV2,TRBD1,TRBJ1-2,many,CATGQDGYTF,TGTGCCACAGGACAGGATGGCTACACCTTC
TRBV5-1,TRBD1,TRBJ2-7,many,CASSFLGQGFSYEQYF,TGCGCCAGCAGCTTTTTAGGACAGGGGTTCTCCTACGAGCAGTACTTC
TRBV7-9,.,TRBJ1-2,many,CASRLELGHGTPYGYTF,TGTGCAAGTCGCTTAGAATTGGGCCACGGGACACCGTATGGCTACACCTTC
TRBV5-1,TRBD1,TRBJ2-1,many,CASSLRWDRGHNEQFF,TGCGCCAGCAGCTTGCGCTGGGACAGGGGGCACAATGAGCAGTTCTTC
TRBV29-1,TRBD1,TRBJ2-7,.,CSATGGKNQQYF,TGCAGCGCCACAGGGGGGAAGAACCAGCAGTACTTC
TRBV12-3/TRBV12-4,.,TRBJ1-6,many,CASSLAKGSPLHF,TGTGCCAGCAGTTTAGCTAAAGGGTCACCCCTCCACTTT
TRBV6-2/TRBV6-3,.,TRBJ2-7,many,CASGRGYEQYF,TGTGCCAGCGGCCGGGGTTACGAGCAGTACTTC
TRBV5-4,TRBD1,TRBJ2-7,many,CASSSGGTYEQYF,TGTGCCAGCAGCTCAGGGGGTACCTACGAGCAGTACTTC
TRBV5-5,.,TRBJ2-2,many,CASSLGIPGTGELFF,TGTGCCAGCAGCTTGGGTATCCCGGGGACCGGGGAGCTGTTTTTT
TRBV18,TRBD1,TRBJ1-3,many,CASSPPLRGLGNTIYF,TGTGCCAGCTCACCACCCCTTAGGGGGCTCGGAAACACCATATATTTT
TRBV7-9,.,TRBJ2-2,many,CASSLDLGGRGELFF,TGTGCCAGCAGCTTAGACCTCGGCGGGCGCGGGGAGCTGTTTTTT
TRBV24-1,.,TRBJ2-1,many,CATSDGPREQFF,TGTGCCACCAGTGATGGTCCTCGGGAGCAGTTCTTC
TRBV6-5,.,TRBJ2-7,many,CASSYSAGGSYEQYF,TGTGCCAGCAGTTACTCGGCAGGTGGCTCCTACGAGCAGTACTTC
TRBV18,.,TRBJ2-2,many,CASSRDIANTGELFF,TGTGCCAGCTCAAGGGACATAGCGAACACCGGGGAGCTGTTTTTT
TRBV12-3/TRBV12-4,TRBD2,TRBJ2-7,many,CASSFLIGRGGDEQYF,TGTGCCAGCAGTTTTCTTATTGGGAGGGGAGGGGACGAGCAGTACTTC
TRBV29-1,TRBD1,TRBJ2-7,.,CSVEMGQGGEQYF,TGCAGCGTTGAGATGGGACAGGGCGGCGAGCAGTACTTC
TRBV27,TRBD1,TRBJ1-6,many,CASSLSSTGGSPLHF,TGTGCCAGCAGTTTATCCTCGACAGGGGGGTCACCCCTCCACTTT
TRBV5-1,TRBD1,TRBJ2-1,few,CASNPNRGRFEQFF,TGCGCCAGCAACCCTAACAGGGGGCGTTTTGAGCAGTTCTTC
TRBV28,.,TRBJ2-7,many,CASSPTGNYEQYF,TGTGCCAGCAGTCCAACAGGGAACTACGAGCAGTACTTC
TRBV9,TRBD1,TRBJ2-5,few,CASSGDSGQLTQYF,TGTGCCAGCAGCGGGGACAGCGGACAATTGACCCAGTACTTC
TRBV12-3/TRBV12-4,TRBD1,TRBJ2-5,.,CASSFRQGAKETQYF,TGTGCCAGCAGTTTCCGACAGGGGGCTAAAGAGACCCAGTACTTC
TRBV5-1,TRBD1,TRBJ2-6,few,CASSGTGAHSNSGANVLTF,TGCGCCAGCAGCGGGACAGGGGCCCACTCCAACTCTGGGGCCAACGTCCTGACTTTC
TRBV19,TRBD1,TRBJ2-7,many,CASSSGQGSYEQYF,TGTGCCAGTAGTTCGGGACAGGGGTCCTACGAGCAGTACTTC
TRBV12-3/TRBV12-4,TRBD1,TRBJ2-2,many,CASSLGDRVNTGELFF,TGTGCCAGCAGCCTAGGGGACAGAGTAAACACCGGGGAGCTGTTTTTT
TRBV25-1,TRBD1,TRBJ1-2,.,CASRTGTGDGYTF,TGTGCCAGCAGAACCGGGACAGGGGATGGCTACACCTTC
TRBV5-8,.,TRBJ1-4,many,CASSLGTFNEKLFF,TGTGCCAGCAGCTTGGGAACTTTTAATGAAAAACTGTTTTTT
TRBV5-5,.,TRBJ2-7,many,CASSSVFSGTLEEQYF,TGTGCCAGCAGCTCAGTATTTTCCGGGACTCTGGAGGAGCAGTACTTC
TRBV19,.,TRBJ1-2,few,CASSMPPGRYGYTF,TGTGCCAGTAGTATGCCGCCAGGGCGCTATGGCTACACCTTC
TRBV12-3/TRBV12-4,.,TRBJ2-3,many,CASSRSSTDTQYF,TGTGCCAGCTCCCGGTCTAGCACAGATACGCAGTATTTT
TRBV19,.,TRBJ2-1,many,CASSISPTYNEQFF,TGTGCCAGTAGTATATCCCCTACCTACAATGAGCAGTTCTTC
TRBV7-9,.,TRBJ2-1,many,CASSFTDSPQLDEQFF,TGTGCCAGCAGCTTTACGGACAGCCCCCAGCTGGATGAGCAGTTCTTC
TRBV19,.,TRBJ1-1,many,CASSINGGGMNTEAFF,TGTGCCAGTAGTATTAATGGGGGCGGAATGAACACTGAAGCTTTCTTT